These 23 T cell receptor beta chains share one sample of origin, sequenced in a study of blood T cell repertoires in COVID-19. The table came from immunoSEQ multiplex PCR; TCRdb's copy has only in-frame clones and leaves some out. The sample contains roughly 88,000 clones, approximately 70% of which appear only once. Sequencing was done on a sample of peripheral blood. Every receptor here comes from a woman aged 60-75 years in a cohort sampled during active or convalescent COVID-19.

This chain joins TRBV6-6 and TRBJ1-6, with 7 bases lining up with TRBD1. V gave up 5 bases and J gave up 8 bases; unmatched junction bases: 6. The CDR3 covers 14 residues. The germline gives CDR1 MNHNY, CDR2 SVGAGI (reference sequence). DNA for the CDR3: TGTGCCAGCAGTCCGGGACAGATGTATTCACCCCTCCACTTT. This codes for CASSPGQMYSPLHF.

CDR3 sequence reads: CASSLRGMNTEAFF. In DNA form, the CDR3 reads TGTGCCAGCAGCCTTAGGGGGATGAACACTGAAGCTTTCTTT. The V and J genes are TRBV3-1 (or the pseudogene TRBV3-2) and TRBJ1-1, with D possibly being TRBD1 (6 bases). The CDR3 is made up of 14 amino acids. Between the trimmed V and J ends, which lost 4 bases and 0 bases, there was a span of 9 bases. Germline CDR1 LGHDT, CDR2 YNNKEL (reference sequence).

The J gene is TRBJ2-1, the V gene TRBV18; D is perhaps TRBD2 (5 bases). The CDR3 sequence is 15 residues long. Germline CDR1 KGHSH, CDR2 LQKENI. The V gene lost 2 bases and the J gene lost 2 bases, with 10 bases spanning the gap. This CDR3 is CASSPAGSPYNEQFF. In DNA, the CDR3 is TGTGCCAGCTCACCAGCGGGCAGTCCCTACAATGAGCAGTTCTTC.

The rearrangement uses TRBV2 and TRBJ2-2; 11 bases align to TRBD2. The CDR3 length is 17 residues. Germline CDR1 and CDR2: SNHLY and FYNNEI. With V trimmed by 3 bases and J by 3 bases, 6 bases remained unmatched. The CDR3 spells CASSDFSGGAYTGELFF. CDR3 DNA: TGTGCCAGCAGTGACTTTAGCGGGGGGGCCTACACCGGGGAGCTGTTTTTT.

The V and J genes are TRBV4-3 and TRBJ1-3; 9 bases match TRBD1. V was pared by 5 bases and J by 0 bases, with 8 bases of the junction left unmatched. Germline loops: CDR1 LGHNA, CDR2 YSLEER. CDR3 length: 17 residues. CDR3 nucleotide sequence: TGCGCCAGCAGCACCCTGACAGGGGGTCACTCTGGAAACACCATATATTTT. This gives the protein CASSTLTGGHSGNTIYF.

CDR3 residues: CASSSGASGYTF. CDR3 in DNA: TGTGCCAGCAGTTCAGGGGCGAGTGGCTACACCTTC. The chain couples TRBV6-5 to TRBJ1-2; possible D gene TRBD1, 6 bases. V shed 4 bases and J shed 7 bases, with 10 bases lying between them. The CDR3 totals 12 residues. Germline CDR1 is MNHEY and CDR2 is SVGAGI.

The V call is TRBV7-9, the J call TRBJ1-1, with D uncertain. The CDR3 has 14 residues. V lost 7 bases, J lost 0 bases, and 12 bases lay in between. The germline V gene encodes CDR1 SEHNR and CDR2 FQNEAQ (reference sequence). This CDR3 reads CASNGGPMNTEAFF. CDR3 coding DNA: TGTGCCAGCAATGGAGGGCCAATGAACACTGAAGCTTTCTTT. Using reference TRBV7-9 and TRBJ1-1 for the parts outside the CDR3, the full variable domain is DTGVSQNPRHKITKRGQNVTFRCDPISEHNRLYWYRQTLGQGPEFLTYFQNEAQLEKSRLLSDRFSAERPKGSFSTLEIQRTEQGDSAMYLCASNGGPMNTEAFFGQGTRLTVV.

V and J are TRBV11-2 and TRBJ1-3; 7 nucleotides match TRBD1. The V gene's germline CDR1 is SGHAT and CDR2 FQNNGV. V lost 5 bases and J lost 0; bases outside the gene matches: 7. This CDR3 contains 16 residues. The CDR3 nucleotides read TGTGCCAGCAGCAACACGGGACAGCGCTCTGGAAACACCATATATTTT. Its protein is CASSNTGQRSGNTIYF. Complete variable domain (other parts from reference TRBV11-2 and TRBJ1-3): EAGVAQSPRYKIIEKRQSVAFWCNPISGHATLYWYQQILGQGPKLLIQFQNNGVVDDSQLPKDRFSAERLKGVDSTLKIQPAKLEDSAVYLCASSNTGQRSGNTIYFGEGSWLTVV.

The chain joins TRBV7-8 to TRBJ1-2; D possibly corresponds to TRBD1 (5 bases). The CDR3 has 16 amino acids. Trimming removed 3 bases at V and 5 bases at J, with 19 bases between. Germline V gives CDR1 SGHVS, CDR2 FQNEAQ. CDR3 nucleotide sequence: TGTGCCAGCAGCTTTTCGGGGGTTGAGGAGGGGTATGGCTACACCTTC. Protein product: CASSFSGVEEGYGYTF.

The chain combines TRBV3-1 (or the pseudogene TRBV3-2) with TRBJ2-7; TRBD2 matches at 13 bases. The germline V gene has CDR1 LGHDT and CDR2 YNNKEL (reference sequence). This CDR3 is 14 amino acids long. The V segment lost 6 bases and the J segment 2 bases; nucleotides outside the gene matches: 1. This chain's CDR3 is CASRTSGGPYEQYF. Here the CDR3 DNA reads TGTGCCAGCAGGACTAGCGGGGGGCCCTACGAGCAGTACTTC.

This rearrangement joins TRBV4-3 to TRBJ1-1; 8 positions agree with TRBD1. CDR3 length equals 14 residues. Germline V gene sequence: CDR1 LGHNA, CDR2 YSLEER. Trimming cost V 1 base and J 4 bases; bases outside gene matches: 2. The CDR3 DNA reads as TGCGCCAGCAGCCAAGTTGACAGGGGCACTGAAGCTTTCTTT. Translation: CASSQVDRGTEAFF.

CDR3 sequence reads: CASSRGTYEQYF. In DNA, the CDR3 is TGTGCCAGCAGCCGGGGGACCTACGAGCAGTACTTC. The chain combines TRBV7-9 with TRBJ2-7, with a tentative D call TRBD2 (6 bases). V dropped 5 bases and J dropped 2 bases, with 7 bases sitting between them. CDR1 SEHNR and CDR2 FQNEAQ come from the germline V gene (reference sequence). CDR3 length: 12 amino acids.

This clone was picked up a small number of times. J is TRBJ1-1 and V is TRBV1; TRBD1 is the table's D call and was not checked against the DNA. TRBV1 is a known pseudogene. The CDR3 sequence is 15 residues long. This CDR3 reads CTSSQEGALNTEAFF. In DNA form, the CDR3 reads TGCACCAGCAGCCAAGAGGGGGCTTTGAACACTGAAGCTTTCTTT.

This clone was detected a few times. The rearrangement links TRBV3-1 (or the pseudogene TRBV3-2) to TRBJ2-7, with a weak D call TRBD1 (5 bases). This CDR3 spans 14 amino acids. Germline assignment: CDR1 LGHDT and CDR2 YNNKEL (reference sequence). V lost 4 bases and J 6 bases, leaving 16 bases between the germline ends. The CDR3 coding sequence is TGTGCCAGCAGCCTGGGTGGGGCCTATGTCGAGCAGTACTTC. As protein: CASSLGGAYVEQYF.

This clone has just one count. The CDR3 here is CASSVRTGSAYNEQFF. The CDR3 region has the DNA TGTGCCAGTAGTGTCCGGACAGGGAGCGCCTACAATGAGCAGTTCTTC. The V gene is TRBV19, the J gene TRBJ2-1; 8 nucleotides line up with TRBD1. The CDR3 extends over 16 amino acids. Germline V lookup: CDR1 LNHDA, CDR2 SQIVND (reference sequence). J lost 2 bases, V lost 5 bases, and 8 bases had no gene match.

The chain links TRBV19 to TRBJ2-5; possible D gene TRBD1, 5 bases. V lost 2 bases to trimming and J lost 4 bases, with 14 bases between them. Germline CDR1 LNHDA, CDR2 SQIVND (reference sequence). CDR3 length: 15 amino acids. The CDR3: CASSIKVQGGETQYF. The CDR3 DNA sequence: TGTGCCAGTAGTATAAAGGTTCAGGGTGGAGAGACCCAGTACTTC.

CDR3 amino acids: CASSAGTVYNSPLHF. The CDR3 region has the DNA TGTGCCAGCAGCGCTGGGACAGTCTATAATTCACCCCTCCACTTT. The genes are TRBV9 and TRBJ1-6, with 7 bases aligning to TRBD1. This CDR3 is 15 amino acids long. V shed 3 bases, J shed 3 bases, and the junction held 3 bases outside the gene matches. Germline CDR1 reads SGDLS; CDR2 reads YYNGEE.

The table lists this clone with a few counts. This sequence joins TRBV27 and TRBJ2-6; 8 nucleotides line up with TRBD1. This CDR3 comprises 17 residues. Losses at the gene ends were 5 bases for V and 2 bases for J; bases not matched to a gene: 8. Germline V gene data show CDR1 as MNHEY and CDR2 as SMNVEV (reference sequence). The CDR3 loop is CASSMTTGVPGANVLTF. The CDR3 DNA reads TGTGCCAGCAGTATGACGACAGGGGTCCCTGGGGCCAACGTCCTGACTTTC.

There are a few counts of this clone. The rearrangement links TRBV4-2 to TRBJ2-5; TRBD1 aligns across 7 bases. The CDR3 runs 15 residues. Looked up from germline, CDR1 is LGHNA and CDR2 is YNFKEQ. V dropped 3 bases and J dropped 1; count of bases not matched to a gene: 5. CDR3 sequence: CASSHQTGVQETQYF. The CDR3 DNA follows: TGTGCCAGCAGCCATCAAACAGGGGTCCAAGAGACCCAGTACTTC.

V usage is TRBV7-2 and J usage is TRBJ2-2, with a possible D match to TRBD2 (7 bases). CDR3 size: 19 residues. The germline gives CDR1 SGHTA, CDR2 FQGNSA. V gave up 0 bases and J gave up 4 bases, with 21 bases separating them. CDR3 residues: CASSLARDEPGGITGELFF. CDR3 nucleotides: TGTGCCAGCAGCTTAGCGCGGGATGAGCCGGGGGGCATCACCGGGGAGCTGTTTTTT.

This chain links TRBV9 with TRBJ2-1, with 10 bases fitting TRBD2. This CDR3 is built from 14 residues. V dropped 5 bases and J dropped 7; count of bases not matched to a gene: 6. Looked up from germline, CDR1 is SGDLS and CDR2 is YYNGEE. The CDR3 DNA sequence: TGTGCCAGCAGGGAAGCGGGGGGGCAAAATGAGCAGTTCTTC. It encodes CASREAGGQNEQFF.

The chain employs TRBV9 and TRBJ2-3; weak D call: TRBD2 (5 bases). V gave up 0 bases and J gave up 2 bases, with 10 bases separating them. Per germline, CDR1 SGDLS and CDR2 YYNGEE. CDR3 size: 15 residues. The CDR3 loop is CASSVATGNTDTQYF. The CDR3 DNA follows: TGTGCCAGCAGCGTAGCTACGGGGAACACAGATACGCAGTATTTT.

A single count supports this clone. V gene TRBV27 combines with J gene TRBJ2-5; a possible D gene is TRBD2 (7 bases). Trimming took off 3 bases at V and 4 bases at J, with 21 bases between the two ends. The CDR3 runs 17 residues. Germline V gene lookup returns CDR1 MNHEY and CDR2 SMNVEV (reference sequence). Here the CDR3 DNA reads TGTGCCAGCAGTTTGGGGCGGGGGCCCCTGTGGGGAGAGACCCAGTACTTC. It translates to CASSLGRGPLWGETQYF.